This T cell receptor beta chain was found in a study of blood T cell repertoires in COVID-19. The overall study: Collection of acute and convalescent COVID-19 samples took place in the United States, Italy and Spain. The analysed material was cDNA or gDNA that came from T cells, B-cell-depleted T cells, or PBMCs.

In the authors' methods: Reference gene primer amplification gave nucleated cell count estimates. Produced via immunoSEQ multiplex PCR; TCRdb's table is partial and in-frame only. That table furnishes V, J and clone size, whereas the DNA furnished D and trimming. This sample has some 150,000 clones; roughly 87% occur once, and the top ten carry about 3.9%. The sequence was collected from a woman between 55 and 75 years old who had recovered from COVID-19. Material: peripheral blood.

CDR3 sequence reads: CASSLDFGQGTYEQYF. CDR3 sequence (DNA): TGCGCCAGCAGCTTGGACTTCGGACAGGGGACCTACGAGCAGTACTTC. V and J are TRBV5-1 and TRBJ2-7; the match to TRBD1 covers 9 bases. CDR1 SGHRS and CDR2 YFSETQ come from the germline V gene. The CDR3 contains 16 residues. Trimming removed 0 bases from V and 2 bases from J; junction bases left unmatched: 6.